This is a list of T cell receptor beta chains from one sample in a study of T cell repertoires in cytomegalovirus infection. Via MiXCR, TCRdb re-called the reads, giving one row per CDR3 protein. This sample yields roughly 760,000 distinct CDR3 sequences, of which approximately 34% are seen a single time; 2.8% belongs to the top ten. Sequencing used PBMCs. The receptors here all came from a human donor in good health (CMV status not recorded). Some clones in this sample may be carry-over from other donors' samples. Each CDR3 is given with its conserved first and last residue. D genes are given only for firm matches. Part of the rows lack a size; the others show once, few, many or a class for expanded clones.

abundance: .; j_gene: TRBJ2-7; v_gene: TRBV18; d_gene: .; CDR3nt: TGTGCCAGCTCACCGCTAGCAGGCGAGACGTACTTC; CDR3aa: CASSPLAGETYF
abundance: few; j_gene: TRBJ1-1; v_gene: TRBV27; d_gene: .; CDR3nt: TGTGCCAGCAGGACGCCTTACACTGAAGCTTTCTTT; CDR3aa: CASRTPYTEAFF
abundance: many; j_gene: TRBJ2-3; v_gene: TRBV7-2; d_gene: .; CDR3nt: TGTGCCAGCAGCTCCCGGGACATACAATCGAGCACAGATACGCAGTATTTT; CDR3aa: CASSSRDIQSSTDTQYF
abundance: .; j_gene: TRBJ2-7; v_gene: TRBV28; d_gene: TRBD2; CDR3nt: TGTGCCAGCCCCCCAGCGGGAGCGGGGTCCTACGAGCAGTACTTC; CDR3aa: CASPPAGAGSYEQYF
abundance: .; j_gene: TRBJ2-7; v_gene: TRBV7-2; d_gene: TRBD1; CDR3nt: TGTGCCAGCAGCGCCGGGACAGTTGACTCCTACGAGAAGTACTTC; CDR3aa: CASSAGTVDSYEKYF
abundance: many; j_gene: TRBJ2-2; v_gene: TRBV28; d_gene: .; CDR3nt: TGTGCCAGCAGTTCCCTTGAGGGAGTTACCGGGGAGCTGTTTTTT; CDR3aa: CASSSLEGVTGELFF
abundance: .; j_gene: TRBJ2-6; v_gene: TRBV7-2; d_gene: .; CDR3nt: TGTGCCAGCAGCTTAGTTTCTGGGGGCGCTGGGGCCAACGTCCTGACTTTC; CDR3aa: CASSLVSGGAGANVLTF
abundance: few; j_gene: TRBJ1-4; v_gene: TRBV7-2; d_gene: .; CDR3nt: TGTGCCAGCAGCTCCTCTATCGGGGAAAAACTGTTTTTT; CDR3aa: CASSSSIGEKLFF
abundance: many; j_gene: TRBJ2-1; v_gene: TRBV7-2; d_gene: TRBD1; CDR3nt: TGTGCCAGCAGCTTAGACAGGGGCGATGAGCAGTTCTTC; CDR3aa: CASSLDRGDEQFF
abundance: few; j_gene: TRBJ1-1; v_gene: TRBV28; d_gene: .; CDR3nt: TGTGCCAGCAGTTCCGCCGGGCGGGACACTGAAGCTTTCTTT; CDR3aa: CASSSAGRDTEAFF
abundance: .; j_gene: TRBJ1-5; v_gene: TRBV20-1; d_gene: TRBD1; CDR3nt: TGCAGTGCTAGTGACAGGGGCAACAATCAGCCCCAGCATTTT; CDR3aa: CSASDRGNNQPQHF
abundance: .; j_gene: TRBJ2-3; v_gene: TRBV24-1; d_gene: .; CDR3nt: TGTGCCACCAGTGATCCCCGTGGGGGGGCTGGAGATACGCAGTATTTT; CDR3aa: CATSDPRGGAGDTQYF
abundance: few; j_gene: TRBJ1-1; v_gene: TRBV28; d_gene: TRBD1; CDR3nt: TGTGCCAGCAGTCTCCCAGGGGGAATCACTGAAGCTTTCTTT; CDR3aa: CASSLPGGITEAFF
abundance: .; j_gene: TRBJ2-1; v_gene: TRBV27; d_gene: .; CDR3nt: TGTGCCAGCAGTTCCGTTGGCGGGGGCAACTACAATGAGCAGTTCTTC; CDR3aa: CASSSVGGGNYNEQFF